This T cell receptor (beta chain) derives from a study of cytomegalovirus exposure and HLA in healthy donors (dated by TCRdb to 2017 to 2019). For the wider study: An earlier analysis of some 550 of the donors reported roughly 270 Gb of sequence data and 117 million unique TCR beta sequences from 190 million or so T cells. Approximately 300 gigabases of sequencing data and 70 million to 95 million unique TCR sequences made up an early release that covered 640 HLA-typed donors. Both class I and class II loci were covered by HLA typing, at four-digit resolution. A later genetic analysis used genome-wide SNP genotypes for about 65% of the 666 donors, treating that subset as a discovery cohort. To predict cytomegalovirus infection status, the study combined high-throughput TCR immunosequencing, statistical association of individual TCRs with disease status, and machine learning. The later analysis used no new phenotypic data to find candidate immune exposures, relying instead on TCR beta sequences and their occurrence across donors. Donor age, sex, ethnicity and CMV serostatus were collected together with the repertoire data. Typing coverage varied by locus: roughly 629-640 donors for A, B, C, DRB1 and DQB1; approximately 500 for DQA1; over 600 for DPA1; 400 to 480 for DPB1. Of the approximately 400 genotyped donors, 81% were placed in the genetic ancestry cluster associated with self-reported Caucasian donors. An earlier analysis of around 640 of the donors used high-throughput TCR beta sequencing to judge whether each TCR beta V gene segment behaved as functional or pseudogenic. Every repertoire in the discovery cohort had been generated on one and the same sequencing platform. In addition to the first cohort of approximately 650 subjects, a separate validation cohort of over 90 different subjects was used. The study was designed to test whether signatures of past pathogen exposure could be identified by cataloging public T cell receptors. In a later analysis, previously published TCR beta repertoires from about 670 donors were re-analyzed and high-resolution HLA genotyping was added so that TCR occurrence patterns could be studied. Several DR-DQ haplotypes were handled as single units for association and clustering because linkage in the cohort was strong. Among some 410 genotyped donors of the cohort, an average of around 240,000 unique TCR beta nucleotide sequences was sequenced per donor, of which roughly 17% were non-productive. Using immunosequencing, the study profiled T cell repertoires from about 610 subjects and related those repertoires to cytomegalovirus serostatus. On the study overall, not on this receptor specifically: The classifier was reported to diagnose cytomegalovirus status with high specificity and sensitivity in both the original and validation cohorts. Most TCR sequences were observed very rarely across donors, whereas some public TCRs were present in many individuals. Correlated functional status among segregating V segments might reflect linkage disequilibrium, but an unknown experimental factor could not be ruled out. At a false discovery rate of 0.05, a later analysis linked 16,951 TCR beta sequences to specific HLA alleles. In a later analysis, the rate of TCR association differed among HLA loci, with DRB1 alleles having the most associated TCRs and HLA-C alleles having the fewest. A cluster of highly shared sequence variants was judged likely to represent a technical artifact of the sequencing pipeline. Broadly in line with IMGT annotations, most TCR beta V segments showed up in productive rearrangements about 87% or about 30% of the time in an earlier analysis of under 700 of the donors. Because counts were too low, roughly 16 rarely observed V segments, including chromosome 9 orphons, were left out of the earlier analysis of 587 of the donors. According to a later analysis, most CMV-associated TCR beta chains appeared to be HLA-restricted, and the HLA associations seemed to be driven largely by CMV exposure. According to a later genetic analysis, donors in an Asian-associated ancestry cluster had fewer N-insertions in productive TCRs than the approximately 710-donor mean. Immune exposure information for the cohort was limited to CMV serostatus. Because HLA typing was unavailable for some donors at each locus, only the typed subset was used in association tests. According to a later analysis, parvovirus B19, influenza, CMV and Epstein-Barr virus appeared linked to several top co-occurrence clusters. A further reported finding was that TCR beta sequences accurately predicted the HLA-A and HLA-B alleles for most subjects in the first cohort. Only TCR beta chains were sequenced in this cohort, and the absence of alpha or paired-chain data limited detectable features. The study gave a list of some 150 TCR beta chains associated with cytomegalovirus. Three of the identified cytomegalovirus-associated TCR beta chains were confirmed in vitro to be specific for cytomegalovirus antigens. Some IMGT-functional V segments, including TRBV6-2 and TRBV6-3, could not be distinguished by the 87-base-pair reads and were therefore excluded. In a later analysis, HLA-associated TCR beta chains showed more clonal expansion and lower generation probabilities than non-associated chains that were equally common. A later genetic analysis associated a missense DCLRE1C variant with V-gene and J-gene trimming of TCR beta chains, and an independent cohort replicated the association. The authors suggested that the approach could potentially be generalized to other disease states and immunological phenotypes. Sequencing depth was assumed to be roughly uniform across donors in the presence/absence analyses, though that assumption may not hold. Strong co-occurrence of HLA alleles, especially DR and DQ, made assigning TCR associations to individual alleles difficult.

Trimming takes 6 bases off V and 5 bases off J; junction bases not matched to a gene: 9. The CDR3 measures 14 amino acids from cysteine to phenylalanine. Of the read, only the CDR3 DNA is kept; its 42 bases are in frame from base 1. Based on the germline V gene, the CDR1 and CDR2 sequences are MDHEN and SYDVKM. A note on this clone: Its antigen is still unknown. Qualities for individual bases were not recorded, and no much larger clone is one base off.

The library was obtained by the immunoSEQ multiplex PCR assay. The multiplex PCR relied on a mix of 60 forward primers for TCR Vbeta segments and 13 reverse primers for TCR Jbeta segments. A multiplex PCR assay on genomic DNA amplified the CDR3 region of rearranged TCR beta genes. The Illumina HiSeq System was used to sequence the amplified TCR beta libraries as 87-base-pair reads. Regarding the original processing steps: Across the 640 or so repertoires, a later analysis counted some 80 million unique TCR beta chains, 9 million to 14 million of which were shared by at least two donors. Raw reads were error-corrected and collapsed into unique sequences by a nearest-neighbor algorithm in which closely related sequences were merged to remove PCR and sequencing errors. V, D and J gene segments were assigned by aligning CDR3 sequences to IMGT reference sequences. For a sequence to be retained, a match of at least six nucleotides to both a V gene segment and a J gene segment was required. A rearrangement counted as productive if the CDR3 had no stop codons and remained in frame with V and J, and every other rearrangement counted as non-productive. CDR3 was defined according to IMGT convention as the region running from the second conserved V-encoded cysteine to the conserved J-encoded phenylalanine. The earlier analysis of more than 450 of the donors excluded sequences that lacked an unambiguous match to a single V gene segment. In an earlier analysis of 450 to 750 of the donors, a V segment was called functional when productive rearrangements were above 56.7%, and segregating when the standard deviation between donors exceeded 5%. A statistical classification framework was developed to diagnose cytomegalovirus status using the catalog of TCR beta chain sequences. V and J gene assignment, in a later analysis, came from comparing TCR nucleotide sequences with IMGT/GENE-DB human TR gene sequences. The TCRdist pipeline was used in a later analysis to assign CDR3 sequences and most-parsimonious VDJ recombination scenarios. In a later analysis, each TCR beta chain was defined by its CDR3 amino acid sequence together with its V-gene family, and reads lacking a unique V-gene family were excluded. In a later analysis, fewer than 650 highly shared, low-generation-probability nucleotide sequences were removed to address suspected cross-contamination and a sequencing artifact. A later analysis calculated a clonal expansion index for each public chain from normalized within-repertoire ranks of inferred template counts. A later analysis computed generation probabilities with a VDJ recombination model fitted to out-of-frame rearrangements, and checked the results against IGoR. Hypergeometric tests were used in a later analysis to score TCR-TCR, TCR-HLA and TCR-CMV co-occurrence, with a repertoire-size bias correction applied to the TCR pairs. False discovery rates were estimated in a later analysis by permuting HLA or CMV assignments 20 times. In a later analysis, co-occurring TCRs were grouped using DBSCAN, and TCRdist sequence similarity was added for clustering within HLA-allele-positive subsets. Repertoires with fewer than 30,000 or more than 120,000 public chains, plus five repertoires with anomalous nucleotide sharing, were excluded from co-occurrence clustering. In TCRdb, the immuneACCESS table is reduced to in-frame sequences with V and J assigned. These tables do not hold every clone; where another copy was compared, an unresolved V gene accounts for under half, and the others remain unexplained. V and J calls and clone size are copied from that table; D and trimming were computed from the DNA. This sample lists over 100,000 clones; approximately 70% were detected once. The top ten hold 1.5% to 1.9% of the sample.

The cohort comprised fewer than 750 healthy bone marrow donors. At the time of sampling, all cohort members were nominally healthy, though unrecorded immune exposures were likely present. The donor tested CMV seronegative, placing the donor among the roughly 400 seronegative members of the cohort. Each donor provided a peripheral blood sample, and peripheral blood mononuclear cells were used for TCR beta sequencing. Genomic DNA was extracted from the blood cell samples with the Qiagen DNeasy Blood Extraction Kit. This sequence uses TRBV28 and TRBJ1-2, with TRBD1 identical over 7 junction bases. This sequence was found in a young man in good health and CMV-seronegative. The specimen sequenced was PBMCs. The nucleotides read TGTGCCAGCAGAACACTTGGGACAGAATATGGCTACACCTTC. The resulting protein is CASRTLGTEYGYTF.